This T cell receptor (beta chain) stems from a study of T cells in Graves' hyperthyroidism and ophthalmopathy. Uncontrolled infection, other autoimmune disease, pregnancy and lactation each barred patients from inclusion. The source material, RNA transcripts, was used to amplify TCR beta CDR3 regions. An initial round of RT-PCR targeting the TCR CDR3 relied on the HTBI primer set. Via MiXCR, TCRdb re-called the multiplex PCR reads, giving one row per CDR3 protein. This sample yields some 700,000 distinct CDR3 sequences, of which 15% to 20% are seen a single time; roughly 16% belongs to the top ten. Germline lookup yields CDR1 SQVTM and CDR2 ANQGSEA. The CDR3 runs to 15 residues. V dropped 6 bases and J dropped 5; count of bases not matched to a gene: 14. About this clonotype itself: Its antigen is unknown.

Study results and caveats: Separating ophthalmopathy from stable hyperthyroidism was achieved by a 13 V-J model. Ophthalmopathy was predicted by the model a median of approximately 6 months ahead of onset. Blood held most thyroid clonotypes expanded above 0.001 frequency.

The chain joins TRBV29-1 to TRBJ2-7, with TRBD1 matching over 9 bases. Sequencing was performed on blood. The TCR originated in a man aged 50 to 59 with Graves' hyperthyroidism. CDR3 residues: CSVQTGTGYVHEQYF. CDR3 bases: TGCAGCGTCCAAACCGGGACAGGGTATGTGCACGAGCAGTACTTC.